This T cell receptor (beta chain) was obtained from a study of response to subunit inactivated influenza vaccine listed by TCRdb under 2018. Concerning the study at large: To follow how T cells responded to a trivalent subunit inactivated influenza vaccine, the researchers relied on deep quantitative profiling of the T cell receptor repertoire. Here is what the overall study found, with its caveats: The authors proposed that each seasonal influenza vaccination may bring in only a limited number of new T cells.

The germline V gene gives CDR1 as SQVTM and CDR2 as ANQGSEA. V loses 5 bases, J loses 12 bases, and the germline ends lie 19 bases apart. From the cysteine through the phenylalanine, the CDR3 covers 12 amino acids. The retained sequence is limited to the CDR3, 36 bases, with the frame set at the first base. This clonotype was detected a few times. Its antigen specificity is not known. Within one base of it there is no much larger clone, and no base qualities were kept. Receptor amplification or capture employed RT-PCR. Sequencing relied on an Illumina HiSeq 2500. The public reads were reprocessed in TCRdb via fastp at Q25 and MiXCR, keeping in-frame beta chains. For every CDR3 protein sequence, its rows merge into one entry that carries the most common genes and DNA. For this sample the table gives about 500,000 distinct CDR3 sequences, of which approximately 6.9% were detected only once. Roughly 14% of the sample comes from the top ten.

The sequences come from PBMCs from blood, collected 23 to 25 months after vaccination. The chain is made from TRBV29-1 and TRBJ1-1, with the D segment identity uncertain. The receptor was derived from a man between 50 and 70 years old who received an inactivated influenza vaccine. Donor details come from another sample of the same person, matched by shared clones. The sequenced DNA is TGCAGCGTTAATGAAGGGAGTCGTTCGCCTTTCTTT. Its protein reads: CSVNEGSRSPFF. This CDR3, with the reference TRBV29-1 and TRBJ1-1 proteins standing in past its ends, gives the full variable domain SAVISQKPSRDICQRGTSLTIQCQVDSQVTMMFWYRQQPGQSLTLIATANQGSEATYESGFVIDKFPISRPNLTFSTLTVSNMSPEDSSIYLCSVNEGSRSPFFGQGTRLTVV.